This T cell receptor (beta chain) stems from a study of blood T cell repertoires in COVID-19. As for the study in general: Sites in the United States, Italy and Spain provided acute and convalescent COVID-19 samples. PBMCs, B-cell-depleted T cells, or T cells were the source of the cDNA or gDNA that made up the material.

The CDR3 covers 18 residues. Germline CDR1 SGHAT, CDR2 FQNNGV. V trimming: 6 bases; J trimming: 4 bases; junction bases outside the gene matches: 13. In the authors' methods: Nucleated cell number was recorded as an estimate derived from reference gene primer amplification. The method was immunoSEQ multiplex PCR; TCRdb's version includes in-frame clones alone and lacks a portion of them. Clone size and the V and J calls come from that table; the DNA yielded D and trimming. There are some 270,000 clones in the sample; roughly 91% occur only once, and approximately 0.84% lies in the top ten. The TCR originated in a young man with acute or convalescent COVID-19. The specimen sequenced was peripheral blood. The chain links TRBV11-2 to TRBJ1-4; 11 positions match TRBD1. The CDR3 is CASSYTVGQGAFNEKLFF. In nucleotides, the CDR3 is TGTGCCAGCAGTTACACCGTTGGACAGGGGGCCTTTAATGAAAAACTGTTTTTT.